This T cell receptor (beta chain) appears in the sequencing data of a study of blood T cells in healthy people across ages. Germline V CDR1 and CDR2: SQVTM, ANQGSEA. The CDR3 covers 12 residues. Trimming removed 5 bases from V and 1 base from J; junction bases left unmatched: 1. This clonotype was found many times. Antigen unknown. Findings of the study overall: Naive and antigen-experienced cells were not separated, limiting conclusive comparison.

Drawn from each donor were 8.5 to 10 milliliters of peripheral blood. The study isolated at least 6.5 million PBMCs from each sample. Extraction of total RNA produced a minimum of 5.5 micrograms from each sample. A second roughly 7 to 12 cycle PCR used barcoded and J-beta primers. TCRdb reprocessed the 5' RACE reads with MiXCR, giving one entry per CDR3 protein. The table shows about 1.6 million distinct CDR3 sequences, with roughly 30% occurring only once. This chain links TRBV29-1 with TRBJ2-7; 8 bases match TRBD2. This receptor was obtained from a young woman in good health. The sample comprised blood. Written as DNA, the CDR3 is TGCAGCGTTCGGGGGGGGTCCTACGAGCAGTACTTC. It yields the protein CSVRGGSYEQYF.